This entry lists 14 T cell receptor beta chains sequenced from one sample in a study of human T cells and chemical hapten exposure. TCRdb re-called the RACE reads with MiXCR, one entry per CDR3 protein. The sample has about 350,000 distinct CDR3 sequences, around 6% seen once; the top ten hold over 5.5%. Time point reported: patch test 2, 6 weeks after DPC sensitization. Stated treatment: therapeutic diphenylcyclopropenone sensitization with weekly scalp DPC. Material: whole blood, obtained in connection with sensitization to the hapten diphenylcyclopropenone (DPC). The receptor set was obtained from a woman aged 18-29 years with alopecia areata. Some clones in this sample may be carry-over from other donors' samples.

To note about this clonotype: The germline gene is not matched at one end of the junction; a read error may be the cause. The V gene is TRBV7-9, the J gene TRBJ2-3; D perhaps matches TRBD2 (5 bases). This CDR3 spans 8 amino acids. CDR1 SEHNR and CDR2 FQNEAQ come from the germline V gene (reference sequence). CDR3 protein: CASSSLAF. CDR3 in DNA: TGTGCCAGCAGCTCCCTAGCTTTT.

This chain connects TRBV12-3 or TRBV12-4 to TRBJ2-3; 10 nucleotides align to TRBD2. Losses at the gene ends were 2 bases for V and 2 bases for J; bases not matched to a gene: 4. The CDR3 totals 16 residues. The CDR3 spells CASSLPSGGDTDTQYF. CDR3 in DNA: TGTGCCAGCAGTTTACCTAGCGGGGGTGACACAGATACGCAGTATTTT.

The table lists this clonotype with many counts. The gene calls are TRBV12-3 or TRBV12-4 and TRBJ2-1; 10 bases map to TRBD1. This CDR3 comprises 15 residues. V lost 7 bases to trimming and J lost 7 bases; unmatched junction nucleotides: 10. CDR3 loop: CASNRDRGRLNEQFF. In DNA, the CDR3 is TGTGCCAGCAACCGAGACAGGGGGCGTTTGAATGAGCAGTTCTTC.

The sample holds a few counts of this clonotype. This chain connects TRBV16 to TRBJ2-3; the D is unclear. The CDR3 covers 14 residues. Trimming took 0 bases from V and 3 from J, leaving 7 bases between them. The germline gives CDR1 KGHSY, CDR2 FQNENV. Here the CDR3 reads CASSQSFTTDTQYF. The CDR3 nucleotides are TGTGCCAGCAGCCAATCGTTTACTACAGATACGCAGTATTTT.

This clonotype was counted between two and nine times. The chain joins TRBV7-2 to TRBJ2-4; TRBD2 agrees at 9 bases. There are 13 residues in the CDR3. The germline CDR1 and CDR2 sequences are SGHTA and FQGNSA. J gave up 15 bases and V 2 bases, and 8 bases lay outside the gene matches. For the CDR3, the DNA is TGTGCCAGCAGCTTACCCCAGCGGGGGGCTTTGTACTTC. The encoded protein is CASSLPQRGALYF.

This clonotype has more than one count but fewer than ten. The rearrangement links TRBV12-3 or TRBV12-4 to TRBJ1-1, with D possibly TRBD1 on 6 matching bases. V shed 1 base and J shed 3 bases, with 15 bases lying between them. This CDR3 region has 16 residues. The CDR3 protein is CASSLGRGPRYTEAFF. CDR3 nucleotides: TGTGCCAGCAGTTTAGGCAGGGGCCCCCGTTACACTGAAGCTTTCTTT.

The V call is TRBV12-3 or TRBV12-4, the J call TRBJ2-3; 7 bases are shared with TRBD2. The CDR3 loop spans 18 amino acids. V trimming: 6 bases; J trimming: 0 bases; junction bases outside the gene matches: 15. CDR3 bases: TGTGCCAGCAGCCGCCGAATGAGGCGGGGGACCAGCACAGATACGCAGTATTTT. Protein: CASSRRMRRGTSTDTQYF.

This clonotype was detected ten times or more. The V call is TRBV7-2, the J call TRBJ1-5; no firm D call. Germline CDR1 is SGHTA and CDR2 is FQGNSA. The CDR3 runs 15 residues. V gave up 1 base and J gave up 5 bases, with 12 bases separating them. The CDR3 spells CASSLVALGHQPQHF. Written as DNA, the CDR3 is TGTGCCAGCAGCTTAGTGGCGTTGGGCCATCAGCCCCAGCATTTT.

This clonotype was recorded a few times. The chain has TRBV27 and TRBJ2-1, with D possibly TRBD1 on 6 matching bases. The germline gives CDR1 MNHEY, CDR2 SMNVEV (reference sequence). The CDR3 is made up of 13 amino acids. Trimming removed 8 bases at V and 3 bases at J, with 11 bases between. The CDR3, as DNA: TGTGCCAGCGGACACAGGGTCTACAATGAGCAGTTCTTC. Its translation: CASGHRVYNEQFF.

This clonotype has at least ten counts. The V call is TRBV4-3, the J call TRBJ2-7; no definite D call. V lost 3 bases, J lost 3 bases, and 15 bases lay in between. CDR3 length: 15 amino acids. Germline values: CDR1 LGHNA, CDR2 YSLEER. The CDR3 reads CASSQQTDSHYEQYF. The CDR3 bases are TGCGCCAGCAGCCAGCAGACTGATTCCCACTACGAGCAGTACTTC.

The CDR3 nucleotides are TGCGCCAGCAGCCAATATACAACAGGGTCTGAGCAGTTCTTC. Amino acid sequence: CASSQYTTGSEQFF. The chain uses TRBV4-3 and TRBJ2-1; D is possibly TRBD1 (6 bases). CDR1 is LGHNA and CDR2 is YSLEER in the germline V gene. The CDR3 length is 14 residues. Trimming took off 2 bases at V and 9 bases at J, with 14 bases between the two ends.

Only a few counts were recorded for this clonotype. The chain employs TRBV28 and TRBJ2-7, with 9 bases matching TRBD1. This CDR3 spans 13 amino acids. Germline assignment: CDR1 MDHEN and CDR2 SYDVKM. V was clipped by 10 bases and J by 5 bases; unmatched bases: 9. CDR3 sequence (DNA): TGTGCCATCACGGGGGACAGGGCCCACGAGCAGTACTTC. The encoded protein is CAITGDRAHEQYF.

The chain is built from TRBV6-2 or TRBV6-3 and TRBJ1-1, with D unclear. Germline V gives CDR1 MNHEY, CDR2 SVGEGT. Trimming stripped 4 bases from V and 6 bases from J, with 15 bases between. The CDR3 covers 14 residues. The CDR3 protein is CASSSRPDVPEAFF. The CDR3 DNA reads TGTGCCAGCAGTTCACGACCGGACGTCCCTGAAGCTTTCTTT.

This clonotype was counted between two and nine times. This chain joins TRBV3-1 and TRBJ2-1, with D unclear. The CDR3 is made up of 14 amino acids. Deletions cut 0 bases from V and 5 bases from J, with 8 bases between. Germline CDR1 LGHDT, CDR2 YNNKEL (reference sequence). The chain's CDR3 is CASSQDLEDNEQFF. The CDR3 nucleotides are TGTGCCAGCAGCCAAGACCTCGAAGACAATGAGCAGTTCTTC.